This entry is about one TCR beta chain. Repertoires were generated with immunoSEQ multiplex PCR, while TCRdb's copy carries only in-frame clones and drops some. The sample comprises some 120,000 clones, over 75% of which are singletons, and 2% to 2.5% rests with the top ten. The data are from a study of control samples from healthy donors and cancer patients. The CDR3 sequence is 14 residues long. Looked up from germline, CDR1 is SQVTM and CDR2 is ANQGSEA. The V segment lost 3 bases and the J segment 0 bases; nucleotides outside the gene matches: 2. Sequencing used blood. The sequence was obtained from a man younger than 35 in good health. This chain links TRBV29-1 with TRBJ2-3; 8 bases map to TRBD2. The DNA of the CDR3 is TGCAGCGTTGATCGGGGGGGGAGCACAGATACGCAGTATTTT. It is translated as CSVDRGGSTDTQYF.